This entry concerns a single TCR beta chain. Its specificity is unknown. One end of the junction fails to match germline, which may point to a read error. This sample is part of a study of tumor-infiltrating lymphocytes in primary liver carcinoma. About the research overall: Tumors were staged T1-T3 N0M0 and measured about 4 to 11 cm across. Overall study results and limits: Between tumor regions, pairs overlapped more than tumor-adjacent and tumor-blood pairs did.

From unsorted bulk tissue weighing roughly 19-34 mg, DNA and RNA were co-extracted. Among the patients, all had chronic HBV infection and none had been treated. Using a constant-region primer together with ProtoScript II reverse transcriptase, TCR beta cDNA was made from about 500 ng of total RNA. Libraries covering TCR beta were generated through three nested multiplex PCR rounds (using a slightly modified ARM-PCR). Amplification in the first two PCR rounds was performed using TRBV1-TRBV30 forward primers and a C-beta reverse primer for 10 cycles each. A single record per CDR3 protein comes from TCRdb applying MiXCR to the multiplex PCR reads. Here the sample spans tens of thousands of distinct CDR3 sequences, roughly 70% being singletons. Germline CDR1 WSHSY, CDR2 SAAADI. This CDR3 spans 15 amino acids.

The sequence was obtained from a man aged 35-49 years with primary liver carcinoma and hepatitis B virus infection. This chain uses TRBV10-2 with TRBJ2-1; 9 nucleotides agree with TRBD1. The material sequenced was liver tumor tissue from sampling region 5. Stated subset: tumor region T5, tumor centre. CDR3 residues: CASSNPGQGGNEQHF. In DNA, the CDR3 is TGCGCCAGCAGTAACCCGGGACAGGGCGGCAATGAGCAGCACTTC.